The 5 T cell receptor beta chains given below trace back to one sample, sequenced in a study of neoadjuvant anti-PD-1 for oral cavity cancer. Sequenced by immunoSEQ multiplex PCR; TCRdb stores in-frame clones only, minus some. Among tens of thousands of clones listed, around four fifths were seen once. This specimen was PBMCs, taken before nivolumab (anti-PD-1) treatment. The receptors were sampled from a person aged 35-79 years with oral cavity squamous cell carcinoma.

CDR3 amino acids: CASSLPPNRGRVEKLFF. The CDR3, as DNA: TGTGCCAGCAGTTTACCCCCCAACAGGGGGCGGGTTGAAAAACTGTTTTTT. V is TRBV27 and J is TRBJ1-4; TRBD1 aligns across 9 bases. The CDR3 covers 17 residues. V lost 2 bases to trimming and J lost 7 bases; unmatched junction nucleotides: 11. Per germline, CDR1 MNHEY and CDR2 SMNVEV (reference sequence).

This rearrangement joins TRBV5-6 to TRBJ1-3; TRBD1 agrees at 9 bases. Per germline, CDR1 SGHDT and CDR2 YYEEEE. After removal of 5 bases from V and 5 bases from J, the junction contained 8 bases not matched to a gene. The CDR3 is 15 amino acids. This CDR3 reads CASSVDRGSRNTIYF. The CDR3 DNA reads as TGTGCCAGCAGTGTGGACAGGGGAAGTCGAAACACCATATATTTT.

This clone was seen a single time. The chain couples TRBV10-2 to TRBJ2-7; D might be TRBD2 (6 bases). V lost 3 bases and J lost 5, with 17 bases in between. This CDR3 contains 15 residues. Germline values: CDR1 WSHSY, CDR2 SAAADI. The CDR3 sequence: CASSDPSGTSHEQYF. In DNA, the CDR3 is TGCGCCAGCAGTGATCCGTCAGGGACTTCCCACGAGCAGTACTTC.

This rearrangement joins TRBV6-6 to TRBJ1-2, with TRBD1 matching 12 bases. The length of the CDR3 is 15 residues. The J segment lost 8 bases and the V segment lost 5 bases, leaving 9 bases of the junction unmatched. From germline, CDR1 is MNHNY and CDR2 SVGAGI (reference sequence). For the CDR3, the DNA is TGTGCCAGCAGTCCCCCGGGACAGGGGGCGGGAGGCTACACCTTC. Translation: CASSPPGQGAGGYTF.

This sequence joins TRBV11-2 and TRBJ2-1; a weak D match, TRBD2 (7 bases). V was clipped by 5 bases and J by 9 bases, with 20 bases between them. CDR3 length equals 15 residues. Per the germline V gene, CDR1 is SGHAT and CDR2 is FQNNGV. The CDR3 DNA reads as TGTGCCAGCAGCCCGACTTTGGGGGGGCCGTCTGAGCAGTTCTTC. It codes for CASSPTLGGPSEQFF.